The clone carrying this T cell receptor beta chain turned up a few times. The entry originates in a study of T-cell memory formation after mild COVID-19. TCRdb re-analysed the 5' RACE reads in MiXCR, keeping a single row per CDR3 protein. The data show more than 300,000 distinct CDR3 sequences, roughly an eighth seen once. The CDR3 is 15 residues long. Trimming took 2 bases from V and 2 from J, leaving 12 bases between them. Germline V CDR1 and CDR2: MGHRA, YSYEKL. This clonotype was sampled from a man in his late teens or twenties who had mild COVID-19 (a few samples of this study predate the infection). Cell type and time point are not known. The chain has TRBV4-1 and TRBJ1-2, with D possibly matching TRBD1 (5 bases). The sequenced sample was PBMCs or a T cell subset sorted from them (not recorded which). CDR3 bases: TGCGCCAGCAGCCAAACAAAGGACACCAACTATGGCTACACCTTC. Residues: CASSQTKDTNYGYTF.